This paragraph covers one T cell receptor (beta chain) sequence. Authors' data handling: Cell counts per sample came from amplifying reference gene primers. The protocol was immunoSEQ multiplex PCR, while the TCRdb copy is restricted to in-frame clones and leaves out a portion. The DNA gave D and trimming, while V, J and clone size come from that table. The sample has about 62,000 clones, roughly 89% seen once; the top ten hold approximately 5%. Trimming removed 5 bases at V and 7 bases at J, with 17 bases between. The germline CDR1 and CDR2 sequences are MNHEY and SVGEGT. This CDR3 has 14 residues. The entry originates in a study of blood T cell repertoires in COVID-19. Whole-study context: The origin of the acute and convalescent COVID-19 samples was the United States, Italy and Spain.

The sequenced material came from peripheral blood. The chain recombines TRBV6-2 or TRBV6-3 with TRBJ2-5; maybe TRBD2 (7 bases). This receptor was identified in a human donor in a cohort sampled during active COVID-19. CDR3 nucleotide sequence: TGTGCCAGCAGTCCCCTAGGGGGGGAGGGGACCCAGTACTTC. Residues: CASSPLGGEGTQYF.